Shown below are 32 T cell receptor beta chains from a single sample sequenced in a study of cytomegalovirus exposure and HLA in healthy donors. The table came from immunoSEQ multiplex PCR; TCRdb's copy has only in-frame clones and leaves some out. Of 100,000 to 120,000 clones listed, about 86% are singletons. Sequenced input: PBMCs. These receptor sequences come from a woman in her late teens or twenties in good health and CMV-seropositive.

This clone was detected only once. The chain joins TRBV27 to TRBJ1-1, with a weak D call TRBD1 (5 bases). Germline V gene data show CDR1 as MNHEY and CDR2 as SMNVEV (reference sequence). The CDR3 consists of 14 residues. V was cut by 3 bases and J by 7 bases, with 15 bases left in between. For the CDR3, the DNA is TGTGCCAGCAGTTTTTGGGGGAGGTATAGTGAAGCTTTCTTT. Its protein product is CASSFWGRYSEAFF.

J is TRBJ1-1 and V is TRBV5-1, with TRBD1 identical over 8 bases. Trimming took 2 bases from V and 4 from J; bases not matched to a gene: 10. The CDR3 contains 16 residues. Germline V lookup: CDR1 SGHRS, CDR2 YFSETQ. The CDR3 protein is CASSFPAGGGSTEAFF. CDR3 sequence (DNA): TGCGCCAGCAGCTTCCCTGCAGGGGGCGGCAGCACTGAAGCTTTCTTT.

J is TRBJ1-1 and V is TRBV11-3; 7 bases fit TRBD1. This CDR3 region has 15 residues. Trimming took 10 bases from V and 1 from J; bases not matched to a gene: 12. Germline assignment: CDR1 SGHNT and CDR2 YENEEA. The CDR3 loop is CATSQMGTANTEAFF. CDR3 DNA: TGTGCCACTTCACAAATGGGGACAGCGAACACTGAAGCTTTCTTT.

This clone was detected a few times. The chain's CDR3 is CARRSSGPYEQYF. The CDR3 bases are TGTGCCAGACGTTCTAGCGGTCCCTACGAGCAGTACTTC. The genes are TRBV27 and TRBJ2-7; the match to TRBD2 covers 7 bases. The CDR3 runs to 13 residues. Looked up from germline, CDR1 is MNHEY and CDR2 is SMNVEV (reference sequence). The V and J ends lost 9 bases and 2 bases, in that order; junction bases with no gene match: 7.

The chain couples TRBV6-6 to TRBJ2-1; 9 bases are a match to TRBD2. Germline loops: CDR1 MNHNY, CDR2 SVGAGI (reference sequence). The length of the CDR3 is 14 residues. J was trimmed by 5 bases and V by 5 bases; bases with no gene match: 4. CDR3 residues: CASSSSGRHNEQFF. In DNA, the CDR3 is TGTGCCAGCAGTAGTAGCGGGAGACACAATGAGCAGTTCTTC.

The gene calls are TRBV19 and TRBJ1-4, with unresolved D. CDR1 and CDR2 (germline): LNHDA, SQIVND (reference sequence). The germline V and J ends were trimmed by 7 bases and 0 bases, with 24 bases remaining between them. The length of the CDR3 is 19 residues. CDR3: CASTVRITAPLATNEKLFF. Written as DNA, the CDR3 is TGTGCCAGTACCGTTCGGATCACAGCCCCCCTCGCAACTAATGAAAAACTGTTTTTT.

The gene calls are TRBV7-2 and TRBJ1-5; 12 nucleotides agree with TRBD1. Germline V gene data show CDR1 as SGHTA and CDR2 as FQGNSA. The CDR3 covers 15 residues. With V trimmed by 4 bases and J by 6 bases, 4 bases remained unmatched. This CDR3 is CASSYGTGGFQPQHF. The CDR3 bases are TGTGCCAGCAGCTATGGGACAGGGGGCTTTCAGCCCCAGCATTTT. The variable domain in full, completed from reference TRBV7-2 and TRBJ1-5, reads GAGVSQSPSNKVTEKGKDVELRCDPISGHTALYWYRQSLGQGLEFLIYFQGNSAPDKSGLPSDRFSAERTGGSVSTLTIQRTQQEDSAVYLCASSYGTGGFQPQHFGDGTRLSIL.

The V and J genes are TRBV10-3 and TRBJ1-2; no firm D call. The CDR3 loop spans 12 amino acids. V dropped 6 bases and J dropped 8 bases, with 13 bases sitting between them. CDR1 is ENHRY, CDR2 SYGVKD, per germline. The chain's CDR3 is CAISGLTGGYTF. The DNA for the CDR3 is TGTGCCATCAGCGGGTTGACGGGGGGCTACACCTTC.

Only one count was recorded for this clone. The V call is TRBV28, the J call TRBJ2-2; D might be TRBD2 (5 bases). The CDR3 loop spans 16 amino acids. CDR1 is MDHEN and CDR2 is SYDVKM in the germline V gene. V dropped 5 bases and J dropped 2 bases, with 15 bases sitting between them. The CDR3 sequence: CASSQTSGTNTGELFF. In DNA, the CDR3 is TGTGCCAGCAGTCAAACAAGCGGAACCAACACCGGGGAGCTGTTTTTT.

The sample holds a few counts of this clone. The CDR3 DNA follows: TGTGCCAGCAGCTTCTTCCGGGGTTTAAGTGGTAATTCACCCCTCCACTTT. Translation gives CASSFFRGLSGNSPLHF. The chain couples TRBV13 to TRBJ1-6; D is uncertain. In germline, CDR1 is PRHDT, CDR2 FYEKMQ (reference sequence). CDR3 length: 17 residues. Trimming shortened V by 3 bases and J by 6 bases, and 18 bases separated the two germline ends. Combining the CDR3 with reference TRBV13 and TRBJ1-6 gives the whole variable domain AAGVIQSPRHLIKEKRETATLKCYPIPRHDTVYWYQQGPGQDPQFLISFYEKMQSDKGSIPDRFSAQQFSDYHSELNMSSLELGDSALYFCASSFFRGLSGNSPLHFGNGTRLTVT.

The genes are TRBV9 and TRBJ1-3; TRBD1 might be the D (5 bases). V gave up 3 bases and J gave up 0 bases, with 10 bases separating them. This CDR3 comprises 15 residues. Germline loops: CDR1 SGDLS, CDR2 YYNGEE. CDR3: CASSDRQSSGNTIYF. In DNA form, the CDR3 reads TGTGCCAGCAGCGATAGACAGAGCTCTGGAAACACCATATATTTT.

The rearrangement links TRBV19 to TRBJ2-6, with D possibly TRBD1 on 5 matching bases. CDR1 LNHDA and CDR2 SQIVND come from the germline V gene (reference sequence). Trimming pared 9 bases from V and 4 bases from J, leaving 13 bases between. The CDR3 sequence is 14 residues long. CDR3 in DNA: TGTGCCAGCGCCGTGGGGCCCGGGGCCAACGTCCTGACTTTC. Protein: CASAVGPGANVLTF.

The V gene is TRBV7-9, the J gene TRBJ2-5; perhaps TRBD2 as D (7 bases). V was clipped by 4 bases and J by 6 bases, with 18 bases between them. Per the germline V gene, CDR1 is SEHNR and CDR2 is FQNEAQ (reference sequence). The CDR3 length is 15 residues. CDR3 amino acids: CASSSGTGRGKTQYF. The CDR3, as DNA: TGTGCCAGCAGCTCGGGCACAGGGAGGGGAAAGACCCAGTACTTC.

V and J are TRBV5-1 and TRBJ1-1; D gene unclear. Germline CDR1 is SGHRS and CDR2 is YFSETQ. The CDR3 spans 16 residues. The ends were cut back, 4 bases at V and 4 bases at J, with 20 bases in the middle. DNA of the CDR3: TGCGCCAGCAGCATGGCCCATACGACCTCGGGCACTGAAGCTTTCTTT. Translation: CASSMAHTTSGTEAFF.

The CDR3 DNA sequence: TGTGCCAGCAGCGAAGGACAGGGACATACAGGAAACACCATATATTTT. Residues: CASSEGQGHTGNTIYF. This chain joins TRBV5-5 and TRBJ1-3, with 8 bases matching TRBD1. Germline V gene data show CDR1 as SGHKS and CDR2 as YYEKEE (reference sequence). Germline trimming cut 4 bases from V and 4 bases from J; bases unmatched to any gene: 10. The CDR3 loop spans 16 amino acids.

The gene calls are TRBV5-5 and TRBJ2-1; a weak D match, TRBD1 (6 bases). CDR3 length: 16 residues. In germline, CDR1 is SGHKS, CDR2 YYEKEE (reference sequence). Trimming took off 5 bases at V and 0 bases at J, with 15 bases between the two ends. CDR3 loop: CASRLRADSSYNEQFF. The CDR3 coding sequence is TGTGCCAGCAGACTTAGGGCGGACAGCTCCTACAATGAGCAGTTCTTC.

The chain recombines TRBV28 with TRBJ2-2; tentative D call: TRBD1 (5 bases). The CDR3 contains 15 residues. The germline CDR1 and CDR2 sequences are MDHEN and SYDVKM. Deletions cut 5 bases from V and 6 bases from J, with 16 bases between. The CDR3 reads CASSGDRRGAGELFF. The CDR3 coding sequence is TGTGCCAGCAGTGGTGACAGAAGAGGCGCCGGGGAGCTGTTTTTT.

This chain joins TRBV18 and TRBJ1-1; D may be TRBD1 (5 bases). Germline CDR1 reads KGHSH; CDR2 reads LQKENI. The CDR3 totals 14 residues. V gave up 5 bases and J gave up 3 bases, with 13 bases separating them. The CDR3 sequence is CASSDSLLYTEAFF. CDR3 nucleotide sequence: TGTGCCAGCTCAGACAGCCTTCTCTACACTGAAGCTTTCTTT.

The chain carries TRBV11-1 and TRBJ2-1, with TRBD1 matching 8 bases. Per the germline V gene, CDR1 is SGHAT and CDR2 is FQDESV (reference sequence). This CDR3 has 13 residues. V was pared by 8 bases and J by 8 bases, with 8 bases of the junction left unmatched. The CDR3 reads CASGQGAGDEQFF. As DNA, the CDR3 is TGTGCCAGCGGTCAGGGGGCCGGCGATGAGCAGTTCTTC.

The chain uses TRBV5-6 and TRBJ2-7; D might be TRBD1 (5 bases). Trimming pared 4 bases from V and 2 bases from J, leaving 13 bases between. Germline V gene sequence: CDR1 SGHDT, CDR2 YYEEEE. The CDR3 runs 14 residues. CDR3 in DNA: TGTGCCAGCAGCCGATTCTCGGACACCTACGAGCAGTACTTC. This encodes CASSRFSDTYEQYF.

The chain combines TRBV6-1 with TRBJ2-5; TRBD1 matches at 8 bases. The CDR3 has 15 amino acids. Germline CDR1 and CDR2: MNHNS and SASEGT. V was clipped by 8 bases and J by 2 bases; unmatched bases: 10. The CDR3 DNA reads TGTGCCAGCCTCCGGACAGGGCCCGGGCAAGAGACCCAGTACTTC. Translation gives CASLRTGPGQETQYF.

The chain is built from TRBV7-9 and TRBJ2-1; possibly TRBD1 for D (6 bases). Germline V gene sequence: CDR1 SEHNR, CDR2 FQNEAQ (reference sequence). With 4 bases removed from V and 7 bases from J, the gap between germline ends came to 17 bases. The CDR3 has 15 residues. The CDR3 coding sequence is TGTGCCAGCAGCTGGGGGCAAGGCCAGGGGAATGAGCAGTTCTTC. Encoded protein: CASSWGQGQGNEQFF.

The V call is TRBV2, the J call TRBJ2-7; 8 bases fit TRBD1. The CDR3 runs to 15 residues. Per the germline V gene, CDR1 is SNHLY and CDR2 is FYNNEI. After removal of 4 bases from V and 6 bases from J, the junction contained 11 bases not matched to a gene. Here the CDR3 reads CASSVDGQGVPEQYF. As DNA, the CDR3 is TGTGCCAGCAGTGTTGACGGACAGGGTGTGCCCGAGCAGTACTTC.

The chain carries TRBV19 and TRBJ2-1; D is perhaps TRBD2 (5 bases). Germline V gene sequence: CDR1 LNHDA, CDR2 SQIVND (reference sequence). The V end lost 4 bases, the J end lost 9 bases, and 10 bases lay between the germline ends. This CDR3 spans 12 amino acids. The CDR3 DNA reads TGTGCCAGTAGTAGTGGGAGCTTTGAGCAGTTCTTC. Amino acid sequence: CASSSGSFEQFF.

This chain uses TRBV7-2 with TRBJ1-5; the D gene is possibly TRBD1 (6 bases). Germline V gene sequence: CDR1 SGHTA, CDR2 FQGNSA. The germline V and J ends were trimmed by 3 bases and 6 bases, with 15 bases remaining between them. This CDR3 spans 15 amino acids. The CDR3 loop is CASSFFQGKAQPQHF. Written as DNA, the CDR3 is TGTGCCAGCAGCTTTTTTCAGGGGAAAGCTCAGCCCCAGCATTTT. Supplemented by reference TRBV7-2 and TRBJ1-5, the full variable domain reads GAGVSQSPSNKVTEKGKDVELRCDPISGHTALYWYRQSLGQGLEFLIYFQGNSAPDKSGLPSDRFSAERTGGSVSTLTIQRTQQEDSAVYLCASSFFQGKAQPQHFGDGTRLSIL.

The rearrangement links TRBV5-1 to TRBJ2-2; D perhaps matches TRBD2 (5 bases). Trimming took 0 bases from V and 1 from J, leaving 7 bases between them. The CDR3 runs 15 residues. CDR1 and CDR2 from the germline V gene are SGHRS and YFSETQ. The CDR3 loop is CASSLERMNTGELFF. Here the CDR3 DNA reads TGCGCCAGCAGCTTGGAGCGGATGAACACCGGGGAGCTGTTTTTT.

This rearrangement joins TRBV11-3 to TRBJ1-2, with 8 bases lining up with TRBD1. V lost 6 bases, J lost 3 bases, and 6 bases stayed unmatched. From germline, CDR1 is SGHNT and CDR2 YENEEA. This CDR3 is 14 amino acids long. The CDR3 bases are TGTGCCAGCAGTCTCAGGGGGCCAGACTATGGCTACACCTTC. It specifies CASSLRGPDYGYTF.

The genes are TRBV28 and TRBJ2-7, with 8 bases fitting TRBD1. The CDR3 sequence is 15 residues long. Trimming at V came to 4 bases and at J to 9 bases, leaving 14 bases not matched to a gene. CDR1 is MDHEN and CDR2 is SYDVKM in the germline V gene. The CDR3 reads CASSSGLPGQVRQYF. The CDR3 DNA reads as TGTGCCAGCAGTTCAGGATTACCGGGACAGGTGCGGCAGTACTTC. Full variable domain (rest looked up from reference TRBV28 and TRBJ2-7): DVKVTQSSRYLVKRTGEKVFLECVQDMDHENMFWYRQDPGLGLRLIYFSYDVKMKEKGDIPEGYSVSREKKERFSLILESASTNQTSMYLCASSSGLPGQVRQYFGPGTRLTVT.

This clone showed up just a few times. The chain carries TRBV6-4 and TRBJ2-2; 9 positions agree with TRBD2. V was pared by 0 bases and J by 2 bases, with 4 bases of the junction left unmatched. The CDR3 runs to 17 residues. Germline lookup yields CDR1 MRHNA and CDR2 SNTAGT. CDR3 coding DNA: TGTGCCAGCAGTGACTCTGGCGGGAGGGGCAACACCGGGGAGCTGTTTTTT. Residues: CASSDSGGRGNTGELFF.

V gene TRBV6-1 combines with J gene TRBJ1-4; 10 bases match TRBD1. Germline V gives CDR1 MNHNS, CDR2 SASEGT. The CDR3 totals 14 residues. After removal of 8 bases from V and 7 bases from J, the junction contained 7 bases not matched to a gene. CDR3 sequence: CASQTGGVGEKLFF. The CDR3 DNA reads TGTGCCAGCCAGACAGGGGGCGTGGGTGAAAAACTGTTTTTT.

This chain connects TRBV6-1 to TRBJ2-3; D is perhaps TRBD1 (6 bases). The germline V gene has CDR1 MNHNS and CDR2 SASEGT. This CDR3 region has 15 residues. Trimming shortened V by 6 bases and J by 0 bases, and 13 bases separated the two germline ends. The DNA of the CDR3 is TGTGCCAGCAGGGGGACACTATCTAGCACAGATACGCAGTATTTT. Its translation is CASRGTLSSTDTQYF.

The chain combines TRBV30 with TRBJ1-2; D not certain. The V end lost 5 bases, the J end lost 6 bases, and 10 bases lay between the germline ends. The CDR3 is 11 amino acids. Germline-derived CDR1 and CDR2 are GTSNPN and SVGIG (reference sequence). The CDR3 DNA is TGTGCCTGGTCACCGGTAGATGGCTACACCTTC. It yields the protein CAWSPVDGYTF.